This T cell receptor beta chain derives from a study of vaccination and CD4 T cells after COVID-19. Overall study context: Spike peptides, overlapping and drawn from SARS-CoV-2, HCoV-NL63, HCoV-OC43 and HCoV-229E, were used to stimulate cells.

Treatment described: approximately nine-day PBMC culture with coronavirus spike peptide pools or control peptides (ViraFEST assay). The authors swapped half the medium for fresh IL-2 medium on days 3 and 7. The CDR3 totals 12 residues. Trimming took off 8 bases at V and 3 bases at J, with 10 bases between the two ends. Germline V gene data show CDR1 as MNHNS and CDR2 as SASEGT. Comments on this clonotype: Its antigen remains unknown.

The assay that was used to sequence DNA from cultured CD4+ T cells was the Oncomine TCR Beta short-read assay. Genomic DNA was taken out of cultured CD4+ T cells by extraction. One entry per CDR3 protein results from TCRdb running MiXCR on the PCR reads. Among approximately 13,000 distinct CDR3 sequences, under 55% were seen once, and the ten largest hold about a fifth. Sequences were derived from CD4+ T cells from blood, cultured in vitro, sampled before SARS-CoV-2 vaccination. The V call is TRBV6-1, the J call TRBJ1-1; tentatively, D is TRBD1 (5 bases). This TCR derives from a human donor who had recovered from COVID-19. In DNA, the CDR3 is TGTGCCAGCGCCGGGGCAGACACTGAAGCTTTCTTT. Translation gives CASAGADTEAFF.